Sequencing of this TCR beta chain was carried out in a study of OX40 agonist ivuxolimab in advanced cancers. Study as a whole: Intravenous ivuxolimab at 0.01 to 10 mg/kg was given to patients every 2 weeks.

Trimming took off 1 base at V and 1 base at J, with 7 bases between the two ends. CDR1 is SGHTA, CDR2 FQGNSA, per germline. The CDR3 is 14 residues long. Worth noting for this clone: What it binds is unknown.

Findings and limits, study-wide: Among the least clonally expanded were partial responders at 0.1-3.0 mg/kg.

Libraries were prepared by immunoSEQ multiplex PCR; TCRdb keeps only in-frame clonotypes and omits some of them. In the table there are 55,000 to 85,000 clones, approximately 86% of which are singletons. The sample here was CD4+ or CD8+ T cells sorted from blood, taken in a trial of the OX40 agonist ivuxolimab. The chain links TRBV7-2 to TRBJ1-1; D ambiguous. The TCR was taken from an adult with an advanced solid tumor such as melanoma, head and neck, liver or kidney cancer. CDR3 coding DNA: TGTGCCAGCAGCTTAGGTTCGGGGAACACTGAAGCTTTCTTT. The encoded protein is CASSLGSGNTEAFF.